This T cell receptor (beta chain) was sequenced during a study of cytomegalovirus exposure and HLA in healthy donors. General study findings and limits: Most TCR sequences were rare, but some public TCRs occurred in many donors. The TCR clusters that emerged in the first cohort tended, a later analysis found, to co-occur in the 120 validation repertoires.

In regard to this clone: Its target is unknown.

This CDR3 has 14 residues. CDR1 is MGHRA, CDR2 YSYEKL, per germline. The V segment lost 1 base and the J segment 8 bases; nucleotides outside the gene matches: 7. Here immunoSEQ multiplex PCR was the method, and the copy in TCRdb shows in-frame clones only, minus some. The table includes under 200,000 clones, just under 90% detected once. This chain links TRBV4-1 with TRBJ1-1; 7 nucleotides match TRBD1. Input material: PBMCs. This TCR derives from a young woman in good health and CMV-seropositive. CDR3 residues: CASSQVVGGEEAFF. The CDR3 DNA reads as TGCGCCAGCAGCCAAGTCGTAGGGGGCGAAGAAGCTTTCTTT.